One sample yielded the 4 T cell receptor beta chains listed below, sequenced in a study of CD8 T cells in Susac syndrome. Random hexamers were used to reverse transcribe an amount of about 0.45 to 1 ug RNA. TCRdb used MiXCR to reprocess the immunoSEQ multiplex PCR reads, holding one entry per CDR3 protein. The sample contains 53,000 or so distinct CDR3 sequences, 93% of which appear only once. The sequenced sample consisted of CD8+ T cells from PBMCs. The receptors derive from a human donor in good health.

CDR3 DNA: TGTGCCAGCAGTGAAGCAACAGGGTCCCAAGAGACCCAGTACTTC. As protein: CASSEATGSQETQYF. The rearrangement links TRBV2 to TRBJ2-5, with D possibly TRBD1 on 6 matching bases. Looked up from germline, CDR1 is SNHLY and CDR2 is FYNNEI. The CDR3 consists of 15 residues. V was clipped by 0 bases and J by 1 base, with 9 bases between them.

The chain carries TRBV12-3 or TRBV12-4 and TRBJ2-5; the match to TRBD2 covers 8 bases. With V trimmed by 3 bases and J by 5 bases, 2 bases remained unmatched. The CDR3 sequence is 13 residues long. The CDR3 nucleotides read TGTGCCAGCAGTTTCCCTAGCGGGGAGACCCAGTACTTC. Residues: CASSFPSGETQYF.

This chain joins TRBV27 and TRBJ2-1, with D unresolved. Germline loops: CDR1 MNHEY, CDR2 SMNVEV (reference sequence). Trimming shortened V by 6 bases and J by 7 bases, and 10 bases separated the two germline ends. The CDR3 runs 12 residues. In nucleotides, the CDR3 is TGTGCCAGCAGGGGCGTCCGGAATGAGCAGTTCTTC. Translated, it gives CASRGVRNEQFF.

This clonotype has only a few counts. V is TRBV7-9 and J is TRBJ2-1, with 13 bases that match TRBD2. The CDR3 contains 15 residues. The V segment lost 4 bases and the J segment 4 bases; nucleotides outside the gene matches: 1. The germline CDR1 and CDR2 sequences are SEHNR and FQNEAQ (reference sequence). CDR3 region: CASSSLAGGYNEQFF. In DNA form, the CDR3 reads TGTGCCAGCAGCTCACTAGCGGGGGGGTACAATGAGCAGTTCTTC. Full variable domain (rest looked up from reference TRBV7-9 and TRBJ2-1): DTGVSQNPRHKITKRGQNVTFRCDPISEHNRLYWYRQTLGQGPEFLTYFQNEAQLEKSRLLSDRFSAERPKGSFSTLEIQRTEQGDSAMYLCASSSLAGGYNEQFFGPGTRLTVL.